The 22 T cell receptor beta chains listed next were all sequenced from one sample in a study of STAT5B mutations in CD4+ large granular lymphocyte leukemia. The method was immunoSEQ multiplex PCR; TCRdb's version includes in-frame clones alone and lacks a portion of them. The sample holds around 23,000 clones, about 80% seen once. Sequences were obtained from CD4+ T cells from blood buffy coats. The receptors were sampled from a human donor in good health.

V and J are TRBV6-6 and TRBJ2-1; 12 bases fit TRBD2. Per germline, CDR1 MNHNY and CDR2 SVGAGI (reference sequence). CDR3 size: 16 residues. The trim removed 6 bases at V and 7 bases at J, leaving 10 bases unmatched. The CDR3 nucleotides are TGTGCCAGCAGCGGGACTAGCGGGCCCCCGGGGAATGAGCAGTTCTTC. Translation: CASSGTSGPPGNEQFF.

The J gene is TRBJ2-5, the V gene TRBV5-4; weak D call: TRBD1 (7 bases). CDR1 is SGHNT, CDR2 YYREEE, per germline (reference sequence). Trimming cost V 4 bases and J 4 bases, with 17 bases left between them. The CDR3 extends over 15 amino acids. The CDR3: CASSPGGTVLETQYF. Here the CDR3 DNA reads TGTGCCAGCAGCCCGGGCGGGACAGTGCTAGAGACCCAGTACTTC.

The chain links TRBV7-2 to TRBJ2-2; D unresolved. CDR1 is SGHTA and CDR2 is FQGNSA in the germline V gene. The CDR3 runs 12 residues. V was trimmed by 5 bases and J by 6 bases, leaving 7 bases between them. The CDR3 region has the DNA TGTGCCAGCAGCCGCGGCGCCGGGGAGCTGTTTTTT. This translates into CASSRGAGELFF.

The genes are TRBV7-2 and TRBJ1-2, with D possibly being TRBD1 (5 bases). The germline gives CDR1 SGHTA, CDR2 FQGNSA. The length of the CDR3 is 17 residues. V lost 0 bases and J lost 7, with 21 bases in between. CDR3 amino acids: CASSLALVGGTSGGYTF. The CDR3 DNA sequence: TGTGCCAGCAGCTTAGCGTTGGTGGGGGGGACTTCGGGTGGCTACACCTTC.

V usage is TRBV14 and J usage is TRBJ1-6, with D uncertain. The CDR3 runs 13 residues. V lost 0 bases and J lost 7, with 4 bases in between. Germline V lookup: CDR1 SGHDN, CDR2 FVKESK. The CDR3 bases are TGTGCCAGCAGCCAAGATCTGAATTCACCCCTCCACTTT. Translated: CASSQDLNSPLHF.

V is TRBV7-9 and J is TRBJ2-7, with D tentatively TRBD1 (6 bases). The CDR3 runs 13 residues. The germline V gene encodes CDR1 SEHNR and CDR2 FQNEAQ (reference sequence). Trimming removed 3 bases at V and 3 bases at J, with 9 bases between. The CDR3 DNA follows: TGTGCCAGCAGCTTGGAACAGGGCTACGAGCAGTACTTC. As protein: CASSLEQGYEQYF. Variable domain in full (rest from reference TRBV7-9 and TRBJ2-7): DTGVSQNPRHKITKRGQNVTFRCDPISEHNRLYWYRQTLGQGPEFLTYFQNEAQLEKSRLLSDRFSAERPKGSFSTLEIQRTEQGDSAMYLCASSLEQGYEQYFGPGTRLTVT.

This chain links TRBV19 with TRBJ1-1; D possibly corresponds to TRBD1 (5 bases). Germline CDR1 reads LNHDA; CDR2 reads SQIVND (reference sequence). Trimming took off 4 bases at V and 1 base at J, with 13 bases between the two ends. The CDR3 contains 15 residues. In nucleotides, the CDR3 is TGTGCCAGTAGTAGGGGACGGCATCAGAACACTGAAGCTTTCTTT. The encoded protein is CASSRGRHQNTEAFF.

The CDR3 DNA follows: TGTGCCTATGGACAGGGCGAGAACACCGGGGAGCTGTTTTTT. Protein sequence: CAYGQGENTGELFF. This rearrangement joins TRBV30 to TRBJ2-2; the match to TRBD1 covers 8 bases. CDR3 length equals 14 residues. CDR1 is GTSNPN, CDR2 SVGIG, per germline (reference sequence). V lost 7 bases, J lost 1 base, and 5 bases stayed unmatched.

The chain joins TRBV6-6 to TRBJ1-3; D gene unclear. CDR3 length: 14 residues. The germline V and J ends were trimmed by 2 bases and 1 base, with 6 bases remaining between them. Germline-derived CDR1 and CDR2 are MNHNY and SVGAGI (reference sequence). This CDR3 reads CASSYEDSGNTIYF. The DNA for the CDR3 is TGTGCCAGCAGTTACGAGGATTCTGGAAACACCATATATTTT.

The gene calls are TRBV6-1 and TRBJ1-4; D call uncertain. V shed 3 bases and J shed 0 bases, with 17 bases lying between them. This CDR3 spans 18 amino acids. The germline CDR1 and CDR2 sequences are MNHNS and SASEGT. The CDR3 sequence: CASSDQLGTTTTNEKLFF. The DNA of the CDR3 is TGTGCCAGCAGTGACCAATTGGGCACGACTACAACTAATGAAAAACTGTTTTTT.

This clone appeared once. The same CDR3 arises from other DNA sequences in this sample as well. The chain employs TRBV28 and TRBJ2-7; D not certain. There are 11 residues in the CDR3. Germline assignment: CDR1 MDHEN and CDR2 SYDVKM. V was pared by 2 bases and J by 4 bases, with 3 bases between. CDR3 amino acids: CASSLGYEQYF. Here the CDR3 DNA reads TGTGCCAGCAGTTTAGGTTACGAGCAGTACTTC.

V gene TRBV5-5 combines with J gene TRBJ2-7; 11 positions match TRBD1. The CDR3 runs 15 residues. V shed 4 bases and J 2 bases; nucleotides not matched to a gene: 5. CDR1 is SGHKS, CDR2 YYEKEE, per germline (reference sequence). The CDR3 DNA sequence: TGTGCCAGCAGCAAGGACAGGGGGCTTCCCTACGAGCAGTACTTC. It codes for CASSKDRGLPYEQYF.

This chain connects TRBV28 to TRBJ2-7; D not resolved. V lost 10 bases to trimming and J lost 7 bases, with 17 bases between them. CDR3 length equals 12 residues. CDR1 is MDHEN and CDR2 is SYDVKM in the germline V gene. CDR3 nucleotides: TGTGCCACCGCTCTCTTAACCGGGGAGCAGTACTTC. Protein product: CATALLTGEQYF.

The chain recombines TRBV5-4 with TRBJ2-1; TRBD2 aligns across 13 bases. Trimming cost V 4 bases and J 4 bases; bases outside gene matches: 2. This CDR3 comprises 15 residues. Germline loops: CDR1 SGHNT, CDR2 YYREEE (reference sequence). The CDR3 nucleotides are TGTGCCAGCAGCCGGACTAGCGGGAGTTACAATGAGCAGTTCTTC. Amino acids: CASSRTSGSYNEQFF.

The chain employs TRBV5-4 and TRBJ1-1; tentative D call: TRBD1 (6 bases). From germline, CDR1 is SGHNT and CDR2 YYREEE (reference sequence). The CDR3 runs to 14 residues. V was shortened by 4 bases and J by 0 bases, with 10 bases between the two germline ends. The CDR3 coding sequence is TGTGCCAGCAGCCGGGACACTTTGAACACTGAAGCTTTCTTT. It translates to CASSRDTLNTEAFF.

The table lists this clone with a few counts. The chain combines TRBV6-5 with TRBJ2-7; 8 nucleotides match TRBD1. The V gene end was trimmed by 6 bases and the J gene end by 2 bases; junction bases not matched to a gene: 3. Germline V gene lookup returns CDR1 MNHEY and CDR2 SVGAGI. CDR3 length: 13 residues. The DNA of the CDR3 is TGTGCCAGCAGCCAGGGACAGGCCTACGAGCAGTACTTC. Its translation: CASSQGQAYEQYF.

V is TRBV6-5 and J is TRBJ2-7; no reliable D call. CDR3 length equals 14 residues. The V end lost 4 bases, the J end lost 1 base, and 11 bases lay between the germline ends. CDR1 is MNHEY and CDR2 is SVGAGI in the germline V gene. The CDR3 loop reads CASSSYSGSYEQYF. The CDR3 nucleotides read TGTGCCAGCAGTTCCTACAGTGGGTCCTACGAGCAGTACTTC.

V and J are TRBV6-1 and TRBJ1-1; D unresolved. CDR3 length equals 13 residues. V dropped 7 bases and J dropped 4 bases, with 13 bases sitting between them. Germline V lookup: CDR1 MNHNS, CDR2 SASEGT. CDR3 nucleotides: TGTGCCAGCAAAAGGACCTCGGTCACTGAAGCTTTCTTT. It codes for CASKRTSVTEAFF.

The chain has TRBV7-2 and TRBJ1-5; TRBD1 might be the D (5 bases). V was shortened by 3 bases and J by 4 bases, with 7 bases between the two germline ends. The CDR3 has 13 amino acids. Germline CDR1 and CDR2: SGHTA and FQGNSA. The CDR3 reads CASSLQGNQPQHF. CDR3 nucleotide sequence: TGTGCCAGCAGCTTGCAGGGTAATCAGCCCCAGCATTTT.

The chain has TRBV9 and TRBJ2-1, with 9 positions matching TRBD1. The CDR3 is made up of 18 amino acids. Germline V CDR1 and CDR2: SGDLS, YYNGEE. V was clipped by 0 bases and J by 4 bases; unmatched bases: 11. The CDR3 sequence: CASSVVNPGQGRYNEQFF. In DNA form, the CDR3 reads TGTGCCAGCAGCGTAGTAAATCCGGGACAGGGCAGATACAATGAGCAGTTCTTC.

This sequence joins TRBV5-1 and TRBJ1-2; D gene uncertain. CDR3 length equals 14 residues. The germline V gene has CDR1 SGHRS and CDR2 YFSETQ. The V end was cut by 0 bases, the J end by 5 bases, with 11 bases between. This CDR3 reads CASSLVPTDYGYTF. For the CDR3, the DNA is TGCGCCAGCAGCTTGGTACCCACGGATTATGGCTACACCTTC. Complete variable domain (other parts from reference TRBV5-1 and TRBJ1-2): KAGVTQTPRYLIKTRGQQVTLSCSPISGHRSVSWYQQTPGQGLQFLFEYFSETQRNKGNFPGRFSGRQFSNSRSEMNVSTLELGDSALYLCASSLVPTDYGYTFGSGTRLTVV.

V and J are TRBV7-2 and TRBJ2-7; 10 nucleotides match TRBD1. CDR3 length: 15 amino acids. CDR1 is SGHTA and CDR2 is FQGNSA in the germline V gene. With 3 bases clipped from V and 5 bases from J, the junction kept 7 bases outside the gene matches. DNA of the CDR3: TGTGCCAGCAGCTTTGACAGGGGGCGGGAAAACGAGCAGTACTTC. This gives the protein CASSFDRGRENEQYF.